The clone carrying this TCR beta chain showed up just once. V was clipped by 3 bases and J by 3 bases, with 9 bases between them. The CDR3 totals 14 residues. CDR1 KGHSH and CDR2 LQKENI come from the germline V gene. TCRdb keeps only in-frame clones here, not all; method: immunoSEQ multiplex PCR. The sample has 45,000 to 60,000 clones, approximately 78% seen once. Regarding time point: pretreatment peripheral blood. The data were obtained in a study of PD-L1 blockade in urothelial cancer. The source was PBMCs, collected around atezolizumab (anti-PD-L1) treatment. The chain recombines TRBV18 with TRBJ1-5; D is unresolved. The clonotype was recovered from a man over 45 with urothelial cancer. DNA of the CDR3: TGTGCCAGCTCACCGGGCAGGATCAATCAGCCCCAGCATTTT. This gives the protein CASSPGRINQPQHF.